This TCR beta chain was observed in a study of CD8 T cells in Susac syndrome. Random hexamers were used to reverse transcribe roughly 0.45 to 1 ug of RNA. TCR beta CDR3 was amplified by immunoSEQ covering 54 Vbeta and 13 Jbeta. TCRdb used MiXCR to reprocess the immunoSEQ multiplex PCR reads, holding one entry per CDR3 protein. The data contain 120,000 or so distinct CDR3 sequences, roughly 94% of them seen just once; the ten biggest clones take up 0.095% to 0.15%. Per germline, CDR1 DFQATT and CDR2 SNEGSKA (reference sequence). V was trimmed by 2 bases and J by 5 bases, leaving 19 bases between them. This CDR3 has 16 amino acids. The study sequenced TCR beta in blood CD8+ and CD4+ T cells. The multiple sclerosis controls were treatment-naive patients with relapsing-remitting disease that was stable or active. FACS was used to enrich TEMRA cells, whereas the CD8+ and CD4+ T cells were obtained by negative isolation.

This receptor was obtained from a human donor with multiple sclerosis. The sample taken for sequencing was CD4+ T cells from PBMCs. The chain employs TRBV20-1 and TRBJ2-4; D may match TRBD1 or TRBD2 (5 bases each). The CDR3 DNA sequence: TGCAGTGCTAGACGGGGACCCCTCATACGCCAAAACATTCAGTACTTC. This codes for CSARRGPLIRQNIQYF.